The 3 T cell receptor beta chains reported below all come from one sample, sequenced in a study of control samples from healthy donors and cancer patients. Clones were read by immunoSEQ multiplex PCR, and TCRdb kept only the in-frame ones, dropping some. The sample includes about 52,000 clones, 95% seen only once; the top ten take 2.4%. The sequenced sample was blood. The source is a man aged 30 to 39 in good health.

This clone was detected only once. The rearrangement joins TRBV3-1 (or the pseudogene TRBV3-2) to TRBJ2-3; 13 nucleotides align to TRBD2. This CDR3 region has 19 residues. V shed 0 bases, J shed 3 bases, and the junction held 9 bases outside the gene matches. Germline V gives CDR1 LGHDT, CDR2 YNNKEL (reference sequence). CDR3 sequence reads: CASSQDFTSGRAFTDTQYF. The DNA of the CDR3 is TGTGCCAGCAGCCAAGATTTCACTAGCGGGAGGGCCTTTACAGATACGCAGTATTTT.

V gene TRBV28 combines with J gene TRBJ1-1; D perhaps matches TRBD1 (6 bases). Germline V CDR1 and CDR2: MDHEN, SYDVKM. The CDR3 contains 11 residues. V was pared by 7 bases and J by 4 bases, with 7 bases between. CDR3 coding DNA: TGTGCCAGCAAGGGGGTCACTGAAGCTTTCTTT. As protein: CASKGVTEAFF.

The rearrangement uses TRBV15 and TRBJ1-4; D call uncertain. V lost 2 bases, J lost 7 bases, and 11 bases lay in between. Germline CDR1 reads LNHNV; CDR2 reads YYDKDF (reference sequence). This CDR3 is built from 14 residues. CDR3 protein: CATSRYGQPEKLFF. The CDR3, as DNA: TGTGCCACCAGCAGATATGGGCAGCCTGAAAAACTGTTTTTT. The full variable domain, rest sourced from reference TRBV15 and TRBJ1-4, is DAMVIQNPRYQVTQFGKPVTLSCSQTLNHNVMYWYQQKSSQAPKLLFHYYDKDFNNEADTPDNFQSRRPNTSFCFLDIRSPGLGDTAMYLCATSRYGQPEKLFFGSGTQLSVL.